The 22 T cell receptor beta chains listed next were all sequenced from one sample in a study of OX40 agonist ivuxolimab in advanced cancers. Libraries were prepared by immunoSEQ multiplex PCR; TCRdb keeps only in-frame clonotypes and omits some of them. The top ten clones hold more than 0.6% of a sample with about 83,000 clones, roughly 90% of them seen once. The source material was CD4+ or CD8+ T cells sorted from blood, sampled in a trial of the OX40 agonist ivuxolimab. These receptors all come from an adult with an advanced solid tumor such as melanoma, head and neck, liver or kidney cancer.

The rearrangement joins TRBV10-1 to TRBJ2-3; 8 nucleotides align to TRBD2. There are 15 residues in the CDR3. CDR1 WNHNN and CDR2 SYGVQD come from the germline V gene (reference sequence). V trimming: 4 bases; J trimming: 0 bases; junction bases outside the gene matches: 3. Written as DNA, the CDR3 is TGCGCCAGCAGTGCACCTAGCGGGAGCACAGATACGCAGTATTTT. This translates into CASSAPSGSTDTQYF.

CDR3 DNA: TGTGCCAGCAGTGACGGATACAGCACAGATACGCAGTATTTT. It is translated as CASSDGYSTDTQYF. V gene TRBV6-1 combines with J gene TRBJ2-3; D gene unclear. This CDR3 is 14 amino acids long. CDR1 and CDR2 from the germline V gene are MNHNS and SASEGT. The V end was cut by 3 bases, the J end by 0 bases, with 7 bases between.

This chain connects TRBV5-5 to TRBJ2-2; tentatively, D is TRBD1 or TRBD2 (5 bases each). Germline V gene data show CDR1 as SGHKS and CDR2 as YYEKEE (reference sequence). Between the trimmed V and J ends, which lost 0 bases and 4 bases, there was a span of 13 bases. The CDR3 spans 16 residues. In DNA form, the CDR3 reads TGTGCCAGCAGCTTGGCCGGGACCCTATCCACCGGGGAGCTGTTTTTT. Protein product: CASSLAGTLSTGELFF.

The chain uses TRBV2 and TRBJ2-7, with 11 bases aligning to TRBD1. CDR1 and CDR2 from the germline V gene are SNHLY and FYNNEI. The CDR3 consists of 14 residues. V dropped 6 bases and J dropped 1; count of bases not matched to a gene: 2. The CDR3 reads CASRGTGGSYEQYF. CDR3 bases: TGTGCCAGCAGGGGGACAGGGGGTTCCTACGAGCAGTACTTC.

This chain connects TRBV18 to TRBJ1-2; TRBD1 might be the D (5 bases). The ends were cut back, 4 bases at V and 6 bases at J, with 21 bases in the middle. CDR1 is KGHSH, CDR2 LQKENI, per germline. CDR3 length equals 16 residues. This CDR3 reads CASSQNSRDSVNGYTF. CDR3 sequence (DNA): TGTGCCAGCTCACAGAACAGCCGGGACTCGGTGAATGGCTACACCTTC.

This clone was found a few times. The J gene is TRBJ1-2, the V gene TRBV29-1; D remains unclear. This CDR3 has 8 amino acids. In germline, CDR1 is SQVTM, CDR2 ANQGSEA. V lost 3 bases, J lost 14 bases, and 7 bases lay in between. CDR3 in amino acids: CSVEDWTF. Written as DNA, the CDR3 is TGCAGCGTTGAGGATTGGACCTTC.

The V call is TRBV6-6, the J call TRBJ1-6, with D possibly matching TRBD1 (6 bases). This CDR3 has 16 amino acids. Germline lookup yields CDR1 MNHNY and CDR2 SVGAGI (reference sequence). V dropped 6 bases and J dropped 6 bases, with 18 bases sitting between them. CDR3 DNA sequence: TGTGCCAGCAGCGTAGAAACAGGGAGGCGTAATTCACCCCTCCACTTT. Translating it yields CASSVETGRRNSPLHF.

The chain is built from TRBV5-4 and TRBJ1-5; D not certain. Germline-derived CDR1 and CDR2 are SGHNT and YYREEE (reference sequence). The CDR3 has 14 amino acids. V shed 10 bases and J shed 0 bases, with 14 bases lying between them. CDR3 sequence: CAYKASFSNQPQHF. The CDR3 DNA is TGTGCCTATAAGGCCTCATTTAGCAATCAGCCCCAGCATTTT.

This chain uses TRBV5-5 with TRBJ2-3; 8 positions agree with TRBD1. Germline V gene lookup returns CDR1 SGHKS and CDR2 YYEKEE (reference sequence). The V gene end was trimmed by 0 bases and the J gene end by 2 bases; junction bases not matched to a gene: 5. This CDR3 has 16 residues. CDR3 sequence: CASSLGRTGSTDTQYF. The CDR3 nucleotides are TGTGCCAGCAGCTTGGGGCGGACAGGGTCCACAGATACGCAGTATTTT.

The chain combines TRBV15 with TRBJ1-5; D remains ambiguous. Germline lookup yields CDR1 LNHNV and CDR2 YYDKDF (reference sequence). This CDR3 has 13 residues. The V and J ends lost 2 bases and 3 bases respectively, with 5 bases between them. CDR3 amino acids: CATSRSLNQPQHF. CDR3 nucleotide sequence: TGTGCCACCAGCAGATCACTCAATCAGCCCCAGCATTTT. Complete variable domain (other parts from reference TRBV15 and TRBJ1-5): DAMVIQNPRYQVTQFGKPVTLSCSQTLNHNVMYWYQQKSSQAPKLLFHYYDKDFNNEADTPDNFQSRRPNTSFCFLDIRSPGLGDTAMYLCATSRSLNQPQHFGDGTRLSIL.

The chain recombines TRBV10-3 with TRBJ1-2; 8 positions match TRBD1. The germline V gene has CDR1 ENHRY and CDR2 SYGVKD. The CDR3 runs 16 residues. The J segment lost 0 bases and the V segment lost 2 bases, leaving 5 bases of the junction unmatched. CDR3 in amino acids: CAISELGQGANYGYTF. For the CDR3, the DNA is TGTGCCATCAGTGAGCTTGGACAGGGAGCTAACTATGGCTACACCTTC.

V gene TRBV27 combines with J gene TRBJ2-2; perhaps TRBD2 as D (5 bases). The CDR3 runs to 15 residues. Germline lookup yields CDR1 MNHEY and CDR2 SMNVEV (reference sequence). Trimming pared 6 bases from V and 5 bases from J, leaving 16 bases between. As DNA, the CDR3 is TGTGCCAGCAGCTCGCGCCGGGGAGAAACCGGGGAGCTGTTTTTT. Amino acids: CASSSRRGETGELFF.

The rearrangement joins TRBV28 to TRBJ1-2; no clear D. Germline V gene lookup returns CDR1 MDHEN and CDR2 SYDVKM. Trimming removed 5 bases at V and 2 bases at J, with 3 bases between. The CDR3 consists of 11 residues. In DNA form, the CDR3 reads TGTGCCAGCAGTCACAACTATGGCTACACCTTC. Translating gives CASSHNYGYTF.

This clone was observed a single time. J is TRBJ2-7 and V is TRBV6-1; TRBD2 matches 7 bases. This CDR3 is 12 amino acids long. Germline values: CDR1 MNHNS, CDR2 SASEGT. V lost 8 bases and J lost 1; bases outside the gene matches: 2. CDR3 loop: CASGRESYEQYF. DNA of the CDR3: TGTGCCAGCGGGCGGGAGTCCTACGAGCAGTACTTC.

This chain uses TRBV19 with TRBJ2-4, with unresolved D. The V end lost 5 bases, the J end lost 0 bases, and 11 bases lay between the germline ends. The CDR3 is made up of 15 amino acids. Germline V CDR1 and CDR2: LNHDA, SQIVND (reference sequence). The CDR3 reads CASSSTHGAKNIQYF. CDR3 sequence (DNA): TGTGCCAGTAGTTCAACCCACGGAGCCAAAAACATTCAGTACTTC. Variable domain in full (rest from reference TRBV19 and TRBJ2-4): DGGITQSPKYLFRKEGQNVTLSCEQNLNHDAMYWYRQDPGQGLRLIYYSQIVNDFQKGDIAEGYSVSREKKESFPLTVTSAQKNPTAFYLCASSSTHGAKNIQYFGAGTRLSVL.

This chain joins TRBV19 and TRBJ1-5; D is perhaps TRBD1 (5 bases). Germline assignment: CDR1 LNHDA and CDR2 SQIVND (reference sequence). Deletions cut 3 bases from V and 2 bases from J, with 8 bases between. This CDR3 has 14 amino acids. The CDR3 loop is CASSIRGGNQPQHF. The CDR3 nucleotides are TGTGCCAGTAGTATCAGAGGGGGCAATCAGCCCCAGCATTTT.

The chain employs TRBV6-5 and TRBJ2-2; tentatively, D is TRBD1 (6 bases). The CDR3 totals 16 residues. V gave up 2 bases and J gave up 6 bases, with 16 bases separating them. CDR1 and CDR2 (germline): MNHEY, SVGAGI. This chain's CDR3 is CASSYQRGSGPGELFF. The DNA for the CDR3 is TGTGCCAGCAGTTACCAGAGGGGGAGTGGGCCCGGGGAGCTGTTTTTT.

This chain joins TRBV6-5 and TRBJ2-6; no firm D call. The CDR3 runs to 16 residues. Germline V lookup: CDR1 MNHEY, CDR2 SVGAGI. V was pared by 4 bases and J by 0 bases, with 10 bases between. CDR3 sequence reads: CASSSPGSSGANVLTF. The CDR3 nucleotides are TGTGCCAGCAGTTCTCCCGGTAGCTCTGGGGCCAACGTCCTGACTTTC.

This chain connects TRBV10-1 to TRBJ1-1; TRBD1 might be the D (5 bases). Looked up from germline, CDR1 is WNHNN and CDR2 is SYGVQD (reference sequence). Trimming took 4 bases from V and 7 from J, leaving 16 bases between them. The CDR3 loop spans 14 amino acids. CDR3 coding DNA: TGCGCCAGCAGTGTAGGGAGCCTCGGGGGTGAAGCTTTCTTT. It yields the protein CASSVGSLGGEAFF.

V is TRBV6-1 and J is TRBJ1-1; 7 bases map to TRBD1. The CDR3 runs 13 residues. Germline CDR1 and CDR2: MNHNS and SASEGT. V was pared by 10 bases and J by 3 bases, with 8 bases of the junction left unmatched. The CDR3 DNA is TGTGCCATCAACAGGGGAGACGACACTGAAGCTTTCTTT. Translation gives CAINRGDDTEAFF.

CDR3 region: CASSFRDRGLNEQFF. CDR3 sequence (DNA): TGTGCCAGCAGCTTCCGGGACAGGGGCCTCAATGAGCAGTTCTTC. V and J are TRBV11-2 and TRBJ2-1; 10 positions agree with TRBD1. The ends lost 3 bases at V and 6 bases at J; junction bases unmatched: 5. Germline CDR1 and CDR2: SGHAT and FQNNGV. The CDR3 loop spans 15 amino acids.

The chain carries TRBV5-1 and TRBJ2-3; 11 nucleotides agree with TRBD2. CDR1 SGHRS and CDR2 YFSETQ come from the germline V gene. The CDR3 covers 16 residues. V trimming: 5 bases; J trimming: 0 bases; junction bases outside the gene matches: 5. CDR3 coding DNA: TGCGCCAGCAGATTAGCGGGAGGGGTTAGCACAGATACGCAGTATTTT. Its translation: CASRLAGGVSTDTQYF.